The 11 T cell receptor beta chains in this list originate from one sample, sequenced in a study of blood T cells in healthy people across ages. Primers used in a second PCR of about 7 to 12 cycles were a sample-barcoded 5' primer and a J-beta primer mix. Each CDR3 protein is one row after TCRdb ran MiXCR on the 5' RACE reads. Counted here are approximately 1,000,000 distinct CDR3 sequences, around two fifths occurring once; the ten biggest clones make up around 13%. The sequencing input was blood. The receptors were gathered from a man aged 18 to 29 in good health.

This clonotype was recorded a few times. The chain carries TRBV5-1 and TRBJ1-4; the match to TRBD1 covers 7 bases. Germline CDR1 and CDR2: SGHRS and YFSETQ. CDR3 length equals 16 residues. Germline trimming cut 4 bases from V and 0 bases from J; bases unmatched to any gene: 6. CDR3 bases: TGCGCCAGCAGCCAAGCCCAGGGGGCAACTAATGAAAAACTGTTTTTT. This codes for CASSQAQGATNEKLFF.

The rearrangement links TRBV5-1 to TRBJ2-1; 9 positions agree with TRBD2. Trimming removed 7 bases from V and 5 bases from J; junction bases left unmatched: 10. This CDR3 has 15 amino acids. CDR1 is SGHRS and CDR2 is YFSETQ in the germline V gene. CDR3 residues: CASSPGGGDNNEQFF. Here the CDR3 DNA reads TGCGCCAGCTCTCCGGGCGGGGGGGACAACAATGAGCAGTTCTTC.

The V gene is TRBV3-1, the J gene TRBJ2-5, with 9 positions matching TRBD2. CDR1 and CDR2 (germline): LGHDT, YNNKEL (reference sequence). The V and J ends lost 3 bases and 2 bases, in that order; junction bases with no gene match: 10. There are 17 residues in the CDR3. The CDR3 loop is CASSQPGQTSGQETQYF. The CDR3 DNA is TGTGCCAGCAGCCAGCCGGGACAGACTAGCGGACAAGAGACCCAGTACTTC.

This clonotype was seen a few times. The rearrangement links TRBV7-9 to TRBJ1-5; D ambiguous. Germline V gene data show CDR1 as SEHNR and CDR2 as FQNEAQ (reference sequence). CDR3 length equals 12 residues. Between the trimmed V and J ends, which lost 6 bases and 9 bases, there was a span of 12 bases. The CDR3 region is CASSSGGWPQHF. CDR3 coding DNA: TGTGCCAGCAGTTCGGGAGGCTGGCCCCAGCATTTT.

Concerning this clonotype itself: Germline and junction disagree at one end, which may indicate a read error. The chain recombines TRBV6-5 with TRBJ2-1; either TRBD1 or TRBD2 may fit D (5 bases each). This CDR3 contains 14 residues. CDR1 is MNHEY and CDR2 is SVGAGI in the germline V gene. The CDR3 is CTSSYSGPADGQFF. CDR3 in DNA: TGTACCAGCAGTTACTCGGGGCCCGCGGATGGGCAGTTCTTC.

CDR3 amino acids: CASSPRQLGGYGYTF. As DNA, the CDR3 is TGTGCCAGCAGTCCTCGACAGCTCGGGGGGTATGGCTACACCTTC. The V call is TRBV2, the J call TRBJ1-2; the D gene is possibly TRBD1 (5 bases). The CDR3 contains 15 residues. CDR1 is SNHLY and CDR2 is FYNNEI in the germline V gene. The V gene lost 5 bases and the J gene lost 5 bases, with 18 bases spanning the gap.

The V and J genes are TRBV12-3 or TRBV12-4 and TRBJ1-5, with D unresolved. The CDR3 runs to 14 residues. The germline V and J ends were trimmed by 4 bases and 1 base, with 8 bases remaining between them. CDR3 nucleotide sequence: TGTGCCAGCAGTTCCCTAGGAAGCAATCAGCCCCAGCATTTT. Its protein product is CASSSLGSNQPQHF.

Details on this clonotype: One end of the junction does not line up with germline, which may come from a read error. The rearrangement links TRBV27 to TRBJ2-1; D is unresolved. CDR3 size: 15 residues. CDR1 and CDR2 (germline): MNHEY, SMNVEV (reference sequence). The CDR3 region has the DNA TGTGTCAGCAGTTTAGGACGCCCAAGCTACAATGAGCAGTTCTTC. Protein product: CVSSLGRPSYNEQFF.

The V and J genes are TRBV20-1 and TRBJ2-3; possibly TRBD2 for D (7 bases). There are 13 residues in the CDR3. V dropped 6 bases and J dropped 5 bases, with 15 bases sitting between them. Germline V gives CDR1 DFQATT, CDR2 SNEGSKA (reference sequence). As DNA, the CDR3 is TGCAGTGCGGAGGGGGGGTCGCGAGATACGCAGTATTTT. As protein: CSAEGGSRDTQYF.

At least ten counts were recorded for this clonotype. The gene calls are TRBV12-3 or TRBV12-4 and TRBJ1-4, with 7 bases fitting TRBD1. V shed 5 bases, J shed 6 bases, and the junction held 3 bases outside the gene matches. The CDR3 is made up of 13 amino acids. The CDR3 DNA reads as TGTGCCAGCAGTCGGGACAGAGATGAAAAACTGTTTTTT. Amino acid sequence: CASSRDRDEKLFF.

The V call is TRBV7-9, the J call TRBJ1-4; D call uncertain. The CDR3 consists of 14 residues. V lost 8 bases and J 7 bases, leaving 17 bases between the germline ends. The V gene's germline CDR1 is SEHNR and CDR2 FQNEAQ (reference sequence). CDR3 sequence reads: CASGPSGGGEKLFF. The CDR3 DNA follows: TGTGCCAGCGGCCCAAGTGGTGGTGGTGAAAAACTGTTTTTT. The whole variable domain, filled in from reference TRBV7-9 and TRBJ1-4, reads DTGVSQNPRHKITKRGQNVTFRCDPISEHNRLYWYRQTLGQGPEFLTYFQNEAQLEKSRLLSDRFSAERPKGSFSTLEIQRTEQGDSAMYLCASGPSGGGEKLFFGSGTQLSVL.